Each of the 5 T cell receptor beta chains below was sequenced from the same sample in a study of early T cells in non-severe SARS-CoV-2 infection. TCRdb called the 5' RACE reads again in MiXCR, with one record for every CDR3 protein. The table shows 60,000 or so distinct CDR3 sequences, with roughly 8.8% occurring only once. The specimen sequenced was whole blood. The receptor source for this set is an adult who was a healthcare worker with PCR-confirmed SARS-CoV-2 infection or an uninfected control (not recorded which).

The chain has TRBV5-1 and TRBJ1-1; perhaps TRBD1 as D (6 bases). Between the trimmed V and J ends, which lost 3 bases and 7 bases, there was a span of 13 bases. The V gene's germline CDR1 is SGHRS and CDR2 YFSETQ. There are 13 residues in the CDR3. The CDR3 DNA follows: TGCGCCAGCAGCTCGAACATGGACAGTGAAGCTTTCTTT. The encoded protein is CASSSNMDSEAFF. The variable domain in full, with the rest retrieved from reference TRBV5-1 and TRBJ1-1, is KAGVTQTPRYLIKTRGQQVTLSCSPISGHRSVSWYQQTPGQGLQFLFEYFSETQRNKGNFPGRFSGRQFSNSRSEMNVSTLELGDSALYLCASSSNMDSEAFFGQGTRLTVV.

V gene TRBV6-1 combines with J gene TRBJ2-3; no clear D. The germline V gene has CDR1 MNHNS and CDR2 SASEGT. This CDR3 region has 12 residues. The V end lost 3 bases, the J end lost 7 bases, and 8 bases lay between the germline ends. The DNA for the CDR3 is TGTGCCAGCAGTGACCGCGTGTATACGCAGTATTTT. Its protein is CASSDRVYTQYF.

This clonotype has more than one count but fewer than ten. This chain uses TRBV30 with TRBJ2-6, with D maybe TRBD1 (6 bases). Germline V gene lookup returns CDR1 GTSNPN and CDR2 SVGIG (reference sequence). Between the trimmed V and J ends, which lost 7 bases and 1 base, there was a span of 11 bases. The CDR3 has 14 amino acids. DNA for the CDR3: TGTGCCTTGGACAGTAAGTCTGGGGCCAACGTCCTGACTTTC. Protein product: CALDSKSGANVLTF.

The chain recombines TRBV30 with TRBJ2-2; D is perhaps TRBD1 or TRBD2 (6 bases each). Germline CDR1 is GTSNPN and CDR2 is SVGIG (reference sequence). V was cut by 2 bases and J by 6 bases, with 22 bases left in between. CDR3 length equals 17 residues. The CDR3 region is CAWSPLEGQGVSGELFF. CDR3 DNA sequence: TGTGCCTGGAGTCCCTTGGAGGGACAAGGGGTCTCCGGGGAGCTGTTTTTT.

This clonotype was counted between two and nine times. The chain joins TRBV20-1 to TRBJ2-2, with D perhaps TRBD1 (6 bases). Germline CDR1 and CDR2: DFQATT and SNEGSKA (reference sequence). CDR3 length: 14 residues. V lost 5 bases to trimming and J lost 2 bases, with 12 bases between them. The CDR3: CSAAQGPNTGELFF. In nucleotides, the CDR3 is TGCAGTGCTGCACAGGGCCCAAACACCGGGGAGCTGTTTTTT.